This T cell receptor beta chain was retrieved from a study of T cells after yellow fever vaccination. Study results and caveats: A large majority of primary-vaccination clones showed up again after the booster (approximately 96% CD4, about 87% CD8).

A word on this clonotype: Its antigen is not identified.

The V gene lost 4 bases and the J gene lost 3 bases, with 16 bases spanning the gap. Germline V gives CDR1 SGHRS, CDR2 YFSETQ. This CDR3 has 15 amino acids. Using its own MiXCR run on the 5' RACE reads, TCRdb lists one record per CDR3 protein. This table holds approximately 300,000 distinct CDR3 sequences, 8% to 10% found once. Sequencing used PBMCs, obtained on the day of the first yellow fever vaccination. This TCR came from a man between 18 and 29 years old who received the YFV17D yellow fever vaccine. The V call is TRBV5-1, the J call TRBJ2-5; D unresolved. CDR3 amino acids: CASSLGPPPEETQYF. The CDR3 DNA reads as TGCGCCAGCAGCCTAGGACCCCCGCCGGAAGAGACCCAGTACTTC.